The entry below gives a single T cell receptor beta chain sequence along with its context. The antigen is not known. These data are taken from a study of T cell responses to AZD1222 COVID-19 vaccine. Overall study findings and caveats: Unmutated variant regions are reportedly targeted by nearly half of spike-specific TCRs. Researchers took repertoire samples only after the peak T cell response had come. A mostly white British donor set with more females was recruited, and clonal diversity was possibly underestimated. The CD4 TCRs associated with vaccination extended across spike and predominated at 160-218 and 743-854.

The data were produced by immunoSEQ multiplex PCR, yet TCRdb's version contains in-frame clones alone and is incomplete. The table records 150,000 or so clones, approximately 88% of them present only once. The ends lost 7 bases at V and 2 bases at J; junction bases unmatched: 6. This CDR3 spans 15 amino acids. Looked up from germline, CDR1 is SNHLY and CDR2 is FYNNEI. This material consisted of peripheral blood, taken on day 0 of AZD1222 vaccination. The receptor comes from an adult in good health. The chain joins TRBV2 to TRBJ1-5; 9 nucleotides match TRBD1. CDR3 DNA sequence: TGTGCCAGCACGGGGACAGGGTATGGCAATCAGCCCCAGCATTTT. Amino acid sequence: CASTGTGYGNQPQHF.